This is a list of T cell receptor beta chains from one sample in a study of blood T cell repertoires in COVID-19. Sequencing was performed with immunoSEQ multiplex PCR; in TCRdb, only in-frame clones are kept and a portion is missing. The data hold around 150,000 clones, with under 90% observed a single time. The sample was peripheral blood. The receptors come from a human donor in a cohort sampled during active COVID-19. The CDR3 runs from the conserved cysteine through the conserved F or W. A D gene is named only where the DNA matches it firmly. Clone size is given for some rows only: seen once, a few or many times, or a class if the clone is expanded.

d_call	clone_size	v_call	j_call	cdr3_nt	cdr3_aa
.	few	TRBV12-3/TRBV12-4	TRBJ1-1	TGTGCCAGCAGTCTTCAGGAGAACACTGAAGCTTTCTTT	CASSLQENTEAFF
TRBD2	.	TRBV25-1	TRBJ2-3	TGTGCCAGCAGTGAATGGCTAGCGGGGGGGGCAGATACGCAGTATTTT	CASSEWLAGGADTQYF
.	once	TRBV3-1/TRBV3-2	TRBJ2-3	TGTGCCAGCAGCCAAGAGTTAGCGGTTGCGCAGTATTTT	CASSQELAVAQYF
.	.	TRBV7-6	TRBJ2-7	TGTGCCAGCAGCTTAGTACGGCGGTTCTACGAGCAGTACTTC	CASSLVRRFYEQYF
.	.	TRBV4-1	TRBJ2-5	TGCGCCAGCAGCCCCGGACAGACGACTCAAGAGACCCAGTACTTC	CASSPGQTTQETQYF
.	.	TRBV11-3	TRBJ2-3	TGTGCCAGCAGCCCACAGGGACTAGGGGGCTCCGATACGCAGTATTTT	CASSPQGLGGSDTQYF
.	.	TRBV14	TRBJ1-4	TGTGCCAGCAGCCAAGATCTTCCAGGCCCGAATGAAAAACTGTTTTTT	CASSQDLPGPNEKLFF
.	.	TRBV29-1	TRBJ1-2	TGCAGCGTTGAACGACAGTGGAGTAACTATGGCTACACCTTC	CSVERQWSNYGYTF
.	.	TRBV6-5	TRBJ2-3	TGTGCCAGCAGTTACTCGCCCGGACAACCCACAGATACGCAGTATTTT	CASSYSPGQPTDTQYF
.	.	TRBV7-3	TRBJ2-3	TGTGCCAGCAGCTCCCGCCCGACAACACGGCGTCTGAGCACAGATACGCAGTATTTT	CASSSRPTTRRLSTDTQYF
TRBD1	.	TRBV6-6	TRBJ2-3	TGTGCCAGCAGTTACTCGTTACAGGGGGCGTATTTT	CASSYSLQGAYF
TRBD1	.	TRBV15	TRBJ1-1	TGTGCCACCAGCAGAGTCGGGACAGGAGGGACTGAAGCTTTCTTT	CATSRVGTGGTEAFF
TRBD1	.	TRBV7-2	TRBJ2-5	TGTGCCAGCAGCCGGAGGACAGGGGAAGAGACCCAGTACTTC	CASSRRTGEETQYF